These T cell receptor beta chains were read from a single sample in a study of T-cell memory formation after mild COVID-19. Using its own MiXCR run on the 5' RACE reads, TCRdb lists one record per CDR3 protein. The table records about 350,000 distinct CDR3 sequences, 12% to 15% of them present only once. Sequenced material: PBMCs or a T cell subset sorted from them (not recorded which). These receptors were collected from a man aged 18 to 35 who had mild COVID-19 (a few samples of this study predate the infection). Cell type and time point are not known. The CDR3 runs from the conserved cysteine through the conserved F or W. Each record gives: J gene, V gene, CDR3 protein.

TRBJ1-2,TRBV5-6,CASSLQTNYGYTF
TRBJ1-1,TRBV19,CASSRPDRGNTEAFF
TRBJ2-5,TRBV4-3,CASSQDGVFRETQYF
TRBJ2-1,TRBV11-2,CASSTRDRGPSRVSEQFF
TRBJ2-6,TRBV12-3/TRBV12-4,CASSLRNSGANVLTF
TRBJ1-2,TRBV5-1,CASSLQGSGSNYGYTF
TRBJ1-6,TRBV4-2,CASSQVGSQPLHF
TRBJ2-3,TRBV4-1,CASSQEGQPSTDTQYF
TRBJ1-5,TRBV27,CASSFGQGNQPQHF
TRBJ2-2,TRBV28,CASSPDRLANTGELFF
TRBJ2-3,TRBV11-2,CASSSPGGTSTDTQYF
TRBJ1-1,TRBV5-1,CASSLARGLEWGTEAFF
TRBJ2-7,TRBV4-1,CASSPGQGNEQYF
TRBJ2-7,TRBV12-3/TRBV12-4,CASSPRDRISYEQYF
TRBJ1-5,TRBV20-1,CSAHTQGQGYYSNQPQHF
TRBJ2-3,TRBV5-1,CASYPGQSTDTQYF
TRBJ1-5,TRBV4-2,CASSQEGRGDQPQHF